Listed below are T cell receptor beta chains from one sample, sequenced in a study of PD-L1 blockade in urothelial cancer. Method: immunoSEQ multiplex PCR; TCRdb's copy keeps in-frame clones and lacks some. The table has more than 60,000 clones, 88% seen once. The sequences come from PBMCs, collected around atezolizumab (anti-PD-L1) treatment. The receptors originated from a man in his 60s with urothelial cancer. Both conserved end residues are part of each CDR3. The order of the fields is J gene, D gene, clone size, V gene, CDR3 DNA, CDR3 protein. A D gene is named only where the DNA matches it firmly. Only some rows state a clone size, as once, few, many or a class for expanded clones.

>TRBJ1-3|-|-|TRBV10-3
TGTGCCATCAGTGAGCCCCAGGGCCTTGGAAACACCATATATTTT
CAISEPQGLGNTIYF
>TRBJ2-1|-|-|TRBV12-1
TGTGCCAGCAGCGGGGGGACTAGCGGGAGTAAAGATGAGCAGTTCTTC
CASSGGTSGSKDEQFF
>TRBJ2-2|-|-|TRBV27
TGTGCCAGCAGGTCTCGTACGGGGGCGAACACCGGGGAGCTGTTTTTT
CASRSRTGANTGELFF
>TRBJ2-5|-|-|TRBV10-2
TGCGCCAGCAGTGAGTCCAGACACACCCTGGCCCAGTACTTC
CASSESRHTLAQYF
>TRBJ1-6|-|-|TRBV5-6
TGTGCCAGCAGCTTCGACAGTTCACCCCTCCACTTT
CASSFDSSPLHF
>TRBJ2-5|-|-|TRBV7-6
TGTGCCAGCAGCGGGGAACCCGGTCCCAGGGCCCAGTACTTC
CASSGEPGPRAQYF
>TRBJ2-1|TRBD2|-|TRBV11-3
TGTGCCAGCAGCTTAAGCGGGGCATCCTACAATGAGCAGTTCTTC
CASSLSGASYNEQFF
>TRBJ1-1|-|-|TRBV2
TGTGCCAGCAGTTGGGAGTTAAACACTGAAGCTTTCTTT
CASSWELNTEAFF
>TRBJ2-7|TRBD1|-|TRBV5-1
TGCGCCAGCAGCTTTATACCCGGACAGGGGCGCGAGCAGTACTTC
CASSFIPGQGREQYF
>TRBJ2-1|-|-|TRBV7-8
TGTGCCAGCAGCTTAGCCTCGGTAGCTGGGGAGCAGTTCTTC
CASSLASVAGEQFF
>TRBJ1-5|-|-|TRBV19
TGTGCCAGTAGCCCTTGGGGGGGCAATCAGCCCCAGCATTTT
CASSPWGGNQPQHF
>TRBJ1-3|-|-|TRBV6-5
TGTGCCAGCAGTTACTTCTCGGACAGAACTGGAAACACCATATATTTT
CASSYFSDRTGNTIYF
>TRBJ1-1|TRBD1|-|TRBV7-9
TGTGCCAGCAGCTTCGGGACAGAGAACACTGAAGCTTTCTTT
CASSFGTENTEAFF
>TRBJ2-3|-|-|TRBV9
TGTGCCAGCAGCCCAGCGGGAGATACGCAGTATTTT
CASSPAGDTQYF
>TRBJ2-2|TRBD1|-|TRBV5-4
TGTGCCAGCAGCTTCGACAGGGGAAACACCGGGGAGCTGTTTTTT
CASSFDRGNTGELFF
>TRBJ2-3|TRBD2|once|TRBV11-3
TGTGCCAGCAGCTTGGGGACTAGCGGGATATCGACAGATACGCAGTATTTT
CASSLGTSGISTDTQYF
>TRBJ2-5|-|-|TRBV4-2
TGTGCCAGCAGCCAAAGAACGGGGGGTGGGGGGCTTGGAGAGACCCAGTACTTC
CASSQRTGGGGLGETQYF
>TRBJ2-2|TRBD2|-|TRBV30
TGTGCCTCCGCTAGCGGGGGGTTTCCCGGGGAGCTGTTTTTT
CASASGGFPGELFF
>TRBJ2-2|TRBD1|-|TRBV7-3
TGTGCCAGCAGCATCAACAGGGGGGAAAGCGGGGAGCTGTTTTTT
CASSINRGESGELFF
>TRBJ1-1|-|-|TRBV2
TGTGCCAGCGAGGCTGTGGGGAACACTGAAGCTTTCTTT
CASEAVGNTEAFF
>TRBJ2-7|TRBD1|once|TRBV13
TGTGCCAGCAGCTGGGGGACAGGGGGAGAGCAGTACTTC
CASSWGTGGEQYF
>TRBJ2-7|-|-|TRBV4-1
TGCGCCAGCAGCCAAGATGGCTCGTACCTTTACGAGCAGTACTTC
CASSQDGSYLYEQYF
>TRBJ2-7|TRBD2|-|TRBV19
TGTGCCAGTAGTTCCCGAGGACTAGCTCGGGGAGGCGAGCAGTACTTC
CASSSRGLARGGEQYF
>TRBJ2-4|-|-|TRBV7-8
TGTGCCAGCAGCTTGGCAGAAACCAAAAACATTCAGTACTTC
CASSLAETKNIQYF
>TRBJ1-1|-|-|TRBV5-6
TGTGCCAGCAACCCCCAGGGATGGGTGAACACTGAAGCTTTCTTT
CASNPQGWVNTEAFF
>TRBJ1-2|-|once|TRBV7-8
TGTGCCAGCAGCTTAGGCGGCAGGGGATTTTATGGCTACACCTTC
CASSLGGRGFYGYTF
>TRBJ1-4|-|-|TRBV7-2
TGTGCCAGCAGCCCTATTCCCCGGTCGGGAAAACTGTTTTTT
CASSPIPRSGKLFF
>TRBJ2-7|-|-|TRBV7-3
TGTGCCAGCAGCTTAAACCCCACGGGTGTCAGCGACGAGCAGTACTTC
CASSLNPTGVSDEQYF
>TRBJ2-3|-|-|TRBV18
TGTGCCAGCTCACCGGGCAGCACAGATACGCAGTATTTT
CASSPGSTDTQYF
>TRBJ2-1|TRBD2|-|TRBV7-8
TGTGCCAGCAGCTTCGGACTAGCGGTCAGGGGGTTTTACAATGAGCAGTTCTTC
CASSFGLAVRGFYNEQFF
>TRBJ1-2|TRBD1|-|TRBV30
TGTGCCTGGAGTGAAACAGGGGCCTATGGCTACACCTTC
CAWSETGAYGYTF
>TRBJ1-2|TRBD1|-|TRBV20-1
TGCAGTGGGGACAGCCCCTATGGCTACACCTTC
CSGDSPYGYTF
>TRBJ1-2|-|-|TRBV7-8
TGTGCCAGCAGCTTAAGGACAGTGACGGACTATGGCTACACCTTC
CASSLRTVTDYGYTF
>TRBJ2-6|TRBD2|once|TRBV4-3
TGCGCCAGCAGCCAAGATCGGGGGGCTGGGGCCAACGTCCTGACTTTC
CASSQDRGAGANVLTF
>TRBJ1-5|-|-|TRBV18
TGTGCCAGCTCACCGGCCGGAGGTAAAGATGCTCAGCCCCAGCATTTT
CASSPAGGKDAQPQHF
>TRBJ1-3|-|-|TRBV7-3
TGTGCCAGCAGCTCGACTGGTGGAGGAAACACCATATATTTT
CASSSTGGGNTIYF
>TRBJ2-2|TRBD1|-|TRBV27
TGTGCCAGCTCCAGGACGGCACGGGGACAGGGGACGAAAGCGAACACCGGGGAGCTGTTTTTT
CASSRTARGQGTKANTGELFF